A single count supports the clone carrying this TCR beta chain. Antigen unknown. This sample was included in a study of shared clonotypes between healthy human individuals. TCRdb's table, derived via immunoSEQ multiplex PCR, lists solely in-frame clones and lacks some. Seen here are roughly 2,000,000 clones, 80% to 95% observed once, and the top ten hold about 1.6%. CD8 cells classed as naive were CD45RO-negative and positively selected for CCR7, excluding terminally differentiated effector memory CD45RA+ cells. Points from the study as a whole: Memory subsets generally showed lower estimated richness than naive subsets.

The CDR3 spans 19 residues. Trimming shortened V by 1 base and J by 0 bases, and 17 bases separated the two germline ends. Germline values: CDR1 SGHDT, CDR2 YYEEEE. The sequenced material came from naive CD8+ T cells from PBMCs. This clonotype originated in a man aged 18 to 35 in good health. Some clones in this sample may be carry-over from other donors' samples. The chain recombines TRBV5-6 with TRBJ2-6, with D tentatively TRBD1 or TRBD2 (5 bases each). The CDR3 nucleotides read TGTGCCAGCAGCTTGTGGGTTCGGGGCCTTCGCTCTGGGGCCAACGTCCTGACTTTC. Its translation is CASSLWVRGLRSGANVLTF.